The 30 T cell receptor beta chains reported below all come from one sample, sequenced in a study of cytomegalovirus exposure and HLA in healthy donors. The PCR made use of 60 Vbeta and 13 Jbeta primers. Clones were read by immunoSEQ multiplex PCR, and TCRdb kept only the in-frame ones, dropping some. This sample yields around 110,000 clones, of which roughly 83% are seen a single time; around 3% belongs to the top ten. Source material: PBMCs. The receptors stem from a young woman in good health and CMV-seropositive.

This clone has just a few counts. The chain joins TRBV28 to TRBJ1-5; maybe TRBD1 (6 bases). The CDR3 sequence is 14 residues long. Germline V gene data show CDR1 as MDHEN and CDR2 as SYDVKM. The germline V and J ends were trimmed by 10 bases and 2 bases, with 15 bases remaining between them. The CDR3, as DNA: TGTGCCATCTCACCACAGGGAGGCAATCAGCCCCAGCATTTT. Its translation is CAISPQGGNQPQHF.

The chain has TRBV5-1 and TRBJ2-1; maybe TRBD2 (5 bases). V lost 1 base and J 12 bases, leaving 11 bases between the germline ends. CDR1 is SGHRS and CDR2 is YFSETQ in the germline V gene. This CDR3 contains 12 residues. CDR3 in DNA: TGCGCCAGCAGCTTGTGGCGGGCGGCGCAGTTCTTC. This encodes CASSLWRAAQFF.

V usage is TRBV25-1 and J usage is TRBJ1-5; tentative D call: TRBD1 (6 bases). In germline, CDR1 is MGHDK, CDR2 SYGVNS. Between the trimmed V and J ends, which lost 1 base and 4 bases, there was a span of 11 bases. This CDR3 contains 15 residues. CDR3 protein: CASSELGAGNQPQHF. Here the CDR3 DNA reads TGTGCCAGCAGTGAATTGGGGGCAGGGAATCAGCCCCAGCATTTT.

The chain is built from TRBV7-9 and TRBJ1-3, with TRBD1 matching 8 bases. Germline lookup yields CDR1 SEHNR and CDR2 FQNEAQ (reference sequence). The junction had 1 base not matched to a gene; V was cut back by 3 bases and J by 0 bases. The CDR3 covers 15 residues. CDR3 loop: CASSLGQASGNTIYF. DNA of the CDR3: TGTGCCAGCAGCTTGGGACAGGCCTCTGGAAACACCATATATTTT.

V and J are TRBV5-4 and TRBJ2-3; TRBD2 matches 8 bases. The CDR3 has 15 amino acids. V was pared by 4 bases and J by 3 bases, with 7 bases of the junction left unmatched. Germline V gene sequence: CDR1 SGHNT, CDR2 YYREEE (reference sequence). The CDR3 DNA sequence: TGTGCCAGCAGCCCAAGACTAGCGAAGACAGATACGCAGTATTTT. Translating it yields CASSPRLAKTDTQYF.

The chain has TRBV5-4 and TRBJ2-1, with 8 positions matching TRBD1. This CDR3 has 15 amino acids. The J segment lost 3 bases and the V segment lost 4 bases, leaving 6 bases of the junction unmatched. Looked up from germline, CDR1 is SGHNT and CDR2 is YYREEE (reference sequence). Written as DNA, the CDR3 is TGTGCCAGCAGCCCCGGGACAGGAGACTACAATGAGCAGTTCTTC. This encodes CASSPGTGDYNEQFF. Together with reference TRBV5-4 and TRBJ2-1, the CDR3 gives the full variable domain: ETGVTQSPTHLIKTRGQQVTLRCSSQSGHNTVSWYQQALGQGPQFIFQYYREEENGRGNFPPRFSGLQFPNYSSELNVNALELDDSALYLCASSPGTGDYNEQFFGPGTRLTVL.

This chain joins TRBV19 and TRBJ2-1; D may be TRBD2 (6 bases). The length of the CDR3 is 15 residues. V lost 3 bases and J lost 5, with 14 bases in between. Germline assignment: CDR1 LNHDA and CDR2 SQIVND (reference sequence). CDR3 protein: CASSIVTRVHNEQFF. CDR3 in DNA: TGTGCCAGTAGTATTGTGACTAGGGTCCACAATGAGCAGTTCTTC.

V and J are TRBV4-1 and TRBJ2-1; 12 nucleotides align to TRBD1. The CDR3 covers 17 residues. V lost 3 bases and J lost 3; bases outside the gene matches: 6. CDR1 and CDR2 (germline): MGHRA, YSYEKL. CDR3 sequence: CASSQSGTGGFYNEQFF. CDR3 in DNA: TGCGCCAGCAGCCAGAGTGGGACAGGGGGCTTCTACAATGAGCAGTTCTTC.

The chain employs TRBV11-3 and TRBJ2-5; 8 nucleotides align to TRBD1. Germline assignment: CDR1 SGHNT and CDR2 YENEEA. J was trimmed by 2 bases and V by 5 bases; bases with no gene match: 10. The length of the CDR3 is 16 residues. The chain's CDR3 is CASSNPGGTGQETQYF. CDR3 bases: TGTGCCAGCAGCAACCCTGGCGGGACAGGACAAGAGACCCAGTACTTC.

This chain links TRBV5-4 with TRBJ1-1; D not resolved. The germline V and J ends were trimmed by 2 bases and 1 base, with 9 bases remaining between them. CDR1 and CDR2 from the germline V gene are SGHNT and YYREEE (reference sequence). The CDR3 is 14 amino acids. Here the CDR3 reads CASSFRVGNTEAFF. For the CDR3, the DNA is TGTGCCAGCAGCTTCCGGGTGGGGAACACTGAAGCTTTCTTT.

CDR3 DNA: TGTGCCAGCAGCTTAGGAAGCGGGAGGGCCCGGGAGCAGTACTTC. Protein: CASSLGSGRAREQYF. The chain has TRBV11-2 and TRBJ2-7; 10 nucleotides line up with TRBD2. This CDR3 has 15 residues. In germline, CDR1 is SGHAT, CDR2 FQNNGV. Germline trimming cut 1 base from V and 7 bases from J; bases unmatched to any gene: 7.

The rearrangement joins TRBV19 to TRBJ2-3; D is perhaps TRBD2 (6 bases). The CDR3 length is 13 residues. Germline-derived CDR1 and CDR2 are LNHDA and SQIVND (reference sequence). The germline V and J ends were trimmed by 6 bases and 2 bases, with 9 bases remaining between them. As DNA, the CDR3 is TGTGCCAGTAGCTGGGGGGACACAGATACGCAGTATTTT. Residues: CASSWGDTDTQYF.

The V gene is TRBV6-5, the J gene TRBJ1-5; TRBD1 matches 9 bases. The V gene end was trimmed by 8 bases and the J gene end by 4 bases; junction bases not matched to a gene: 9. The germline CDR1 and CDR2 sequences are MNHEY and SVGAGI. CDR3 size: 15 residues. This CDR3 is CASSGDRASNQPQHF. The CDR3 bases are TGTGCCAGCTCGGGGGACAGGGCGTCAAATCAGCCCCAGCATTTT.

The count of this clone is one. V is TRBV27 and J is TRBJ2-3, with D possibly matching TRBD2 (5 bases). CDR1 is MNHEY and CDR2 is SMNVEV in the germline V gene (reference sequence). The CDR3 consists of 14 residues. Trimming removed 1 base at V and 1 base at J, with 6 bases between. The CDR3 reads CASSLLGGTDTQYF. The CDR3 nucleotides read TGTGCCAGCAGTTTATTGGGAGGCACAGATACGCAGTATTTT.

V and J are TRBV5-1 and TRBJ1-4; D unresolved. CDR1 SGHRS and CDR2 YFSETQ come from the germline V gene. Trimming pared 4 bases from V and 7 bases from J, leaving 17 bases between. This CDR3 has 15 residues. In nucleotides, the CDR3 is TGCGCCAGCAGCCTCGGAAGCGGGGAGCTTGAAAAACTGTTTTTT. It codes for CASSLGSGELEKLFF.

The gene calls are TRBV7-2 and TRBJ2-5, with TRBD2 matching 8 bases. Germline V gene lookup returns CDR1 SGHTA and CDR2 FQGNSA. The ends lost 3 bases at V and 2 bases at J; junction bases unmatched: 5. The CDR3 length is 15 residues. Written as DNA, the CDR3 is TGTGCCAGCAGCTTCTACGGGGGGGATCAAGAGACCCAGTACTTC. It encodes CASSFYGGDQETQYF.

The chain combines TRBV7-9 with TRBJ2-4, with a weak D call TRBD1 (5 bases). CDR3 size: 16 residues. Looked up from germline, CDR1 is SEHNR and CDR2 is FQNEAQ (reference sequence). Deletions cut 2 bases from V and 0 bases from J, with 11 bases between. The CDR3 nucleotides are TGTGCCAGCAGCTTACCGACAGATCTAGCCAAAAACATTCAGTACTTC. Protein product: CASSLPTDLAKNIQYF.

The CDR3 region is CASGPPNEQYF. The CDR3 DNA sequence: TGTGCTAGTGGTCCCCCTAACGAGCAGTACTTC. The chain has TRBV12-5 and TRBJ2-7; D unresolved. Germline V gene data show CDR1 as LGHNT and CDR2 as FRNRAP. V dropped 5 bases and J dropped 5 bases, with 7 bases sitting between them. The CDR3 totals 11 residues.

About this clone itself: The same CDR3 can be traced to other DNA sequences in this sample. V and J are TRBV5-1 and TRBJ1-5, with 9 nucleotides matching TRBD1. Germline CDR1 SGHRS, CDR2 YFSETQ. This CDR3 region has 14 residues. J lost 4 bases, V lost 4 bases, and 3 bases had no gene match. As DNA, the CDR3 is TGCGCCAGCAGCCTGGGGACAGGGAATCAGCCCCAGCATTTT. Residues: CASSLGTGNQPQHF.

The chain has TRBV5-1 and TRBJ2-3; a weak D match, TRBD1 (6 bases). The germline V and J ends were trimmed by 4 bases and 5 bases, with 14 bases remaining between them. CDR3 length: 14 amino acids. Germline loops: CDR1 SGHRS, CDR2 YFSETQ. CDR3 residues: CASSPRTALDTQYF. CDR3 DNA: TGCGCCAGCAGCCCTAGGACAGCCCTAGATACGCAGTATTTT.

This clone was detected a few times. The rearrangement joins TRBV2 to TRBJ2-3; D is ambiguous. The CDR3 is made up of 13 amino acids. From germline, CDR1 is SNHLY and CDR2 FYNNEI. The V gene lost 5 bases and the J gene lost 2 bases, with 8 bases spanning the gap. The CDR3 protein is CASSPENTDTQYF. The CDR3 region has the DNA TGTGCCAGCAGTCCCGAGAACACAGATACGCAGTATTTT. The whole variable domain, filled in from reference TRBV2 and TRBJ2-3, reads EPEVTQTPSHQVTQMGQEVILRCVPISNHLYFYWYRQILGQKVEFLVSFYNNEISEKSEIFDDQFSVERPDGSNFTLKIRSTKLEDSAMYFCASSPENTDTQYFGPGTRLTVL.

This chain uses TRBV27 with TRBJ2-5; 12 positions agree with TRBD2. This CDR3 is built from 18 residues. Trimming took 6 bases from V and 5 from J; bases not matched to a gene: 16. Germline assignment: CDR1 MNHEY and CDR2 SMNVEV (reference sequence). CDR3 residues: CASRTRGLAGGREETQYF. The CDR3 coding sequence is TGTGCCAGCAGGACAAGGGGGCTAGCGGGAGGGCGGGAGGAGACCCAGTACTTC.

The J gene is TRBJ2-5, the V gene TRBV4-1, with TRBD1 identical over 10 bases. TRBJ2-7 matches the DNA end more closely, so the J call is doubtful. The length of the CDR3 is 15 residues. Germline V gene sequence: CDR1 MGHRA, CDR2 YSYEKL. The CDR3 here is CASSRLPGQGYEQYF. The CDR3 bases are TGCGCCAGCAGCCGCTTGCCGGGACAGGGGTACGAGCAGTACTTC.

The chain combines TRBV28 with TRBJ2-7; 9 bases align to TRBD1. Looked up from germline, CDR1 is MDHEN and CDR2 is SYDVKM. This CDR3 is 16 amino acids long. J was trimmed by 0 bases and V by 6 bases; bases with no gene match: 9. CDR3 region: CASRDPRDRVSYEQYF. CDR3 nucleotides: TGTGCCAGCAGAGACCCCCGGGACAGGGTCTCCTACGAGCAGTACTTC.

This clone has a single count. The chain combines TRBV28 with TRBJ1-1, with TRBD1 matching 8 bases. Germline V gives CDR1 MDHEN, CDR2 SYDVKM. V was clipped by 5 bases and J by 1 base; unmatched bases: 12. There are 17 residues in the CDR3. This chain's CDR3 is CASSPGQAILPNTEAFF. In DNA, the CDR3 is TGTGCCAGCAGTCCGGGACAGGCTATCTTACCGAACACTGAAGCTTTCTTT.

V and J are TRBV27 and TRBJ2-6, with a possible D match to TRBD1 (6 bases). V lost 2 bases, J lost 3 bases, and 8 bases lay in between. CDR1 and CDR2 from the germline V gene are MNHEY and SMNVEV (reference sequence). CDR3 length equals 15 residues. The CDR3 is CASSLAGDGANVLTF. The DNA of the CDR3 is TGTGCCAGCAGTTTAGCAGGGGATGGGGCCAACGTCCTGACTTTC.

The count of this clone is one. The chain joins TRBV10-2 to TRBJ2-1, with a tentative D call TRBD1 (6 bases). Trimming stripped 6 bases from V and 1 base from J, with 7 bases between. The CDR3 spans 13 residues. Germline assignment: CDR1 WSHSY and CDR2 SAAADI. The CDR3 protein is CASRDRSYNEQFF. The CDR3 DNA follows: TGCGCCAGCAGGGACAGATCCTACAATGAGCAGTTCTTC.

The rearrangement uses TRBV5-1 and TRBJ2-7; no firm D call. Per the germline V gene, CDR1 is SGHRS and CDR2 is YFSETQ. The CDR3 sequence is 15 residues long. V shed 0 bases and J shed 0 bases, with 10 bases lying between them. In DNA, the CDR3 is TGCGCCAGCAGCTTGGGGCCAGGTTTCTCCTACGAGCAGTACTTC. It codes for CASSLGPGFSYEQYF. Filled out from reference TRBV5-1 and TRBJ2-7, the complete variable domain reads KAGVTQTPRYLIKTRGQQVTLSCSPISGHRSVSWYQQTPGQGLQFLFEYFSETQRNKGNFPGRFSGRQFSNSRSEMNVSTLELGDSALYLCASSLGPGFSYEQYFGPGTRLTVT.

This clone has a single count. DNA of the CDR3: TGTGCCAGTACCCTAGCGGCCGGGGAGCTGTTTTTT. Translating it yields CASTLAAGELFF. The chain is built from TRBV19 and TRBJ2-2; 7 bases are a match to TRBD2. Germline V gene lookup returns CDR1 LNHDA and CDR2 SQIVND (reference sequence). The J segment lost 6 bases and the V segment lost 7 bases, leaving 2 bases of the junction unmatched. The CDR3 totals 12 residues.

CDR3 DNA: TGTGCCAGCAGCTCATACATAAACAGCAATCAGCCCCAGCATTTT. Amino acid sequence: CASSSYINSNQPQHF. J is TRBJ1-5 and V is TRBV7-9; D uncertain. Trimming removed 4 bases from V and 1 base from J, with 11 bases in between. This CDR3 spans 15 amino acids. Germline V CDR1 and CDR2: SEHNR, FQNEAQ (reference sequence).